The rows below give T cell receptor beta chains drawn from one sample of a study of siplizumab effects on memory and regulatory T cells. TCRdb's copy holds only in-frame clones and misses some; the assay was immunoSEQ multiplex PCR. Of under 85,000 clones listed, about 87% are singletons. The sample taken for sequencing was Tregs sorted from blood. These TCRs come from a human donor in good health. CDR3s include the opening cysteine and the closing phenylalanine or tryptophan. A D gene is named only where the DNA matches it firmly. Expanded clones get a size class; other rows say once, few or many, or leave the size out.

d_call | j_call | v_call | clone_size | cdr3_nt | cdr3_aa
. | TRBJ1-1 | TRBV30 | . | TGTGCCTGGAGTGTACAGACAGGCCGTGAAGCTTTCTTT | CAWSVQTGREAFF
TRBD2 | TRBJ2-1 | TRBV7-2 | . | TGTGCCAGCAGCTCCGGACTAGCGGGAGGTAACGAGCAGTTCTTC | CASSSGLAGGNEQFF
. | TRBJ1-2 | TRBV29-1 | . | TGCAGCGCTTGGACCACTCGAGGCTACACCTTC | CSAWTTRGYTF
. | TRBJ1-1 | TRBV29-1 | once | TGCAGCGTTGAAGATATTAAGAACACTGAAGCTTTCTTT | CSVEDIKNTEAFF
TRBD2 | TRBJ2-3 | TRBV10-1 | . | TGCGCCAGCAGTGTTACTAGCGGGAGCGGCACAGATACGCAGTATTTT | CASSVTSGSGTDTQYF
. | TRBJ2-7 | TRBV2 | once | TGTGCCAGCAGGCGAGGGACGGACTCCTACGAGCAGTACTTC | CASRRGTDSYEQYF
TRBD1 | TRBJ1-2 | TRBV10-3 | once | TGTGCCATCAGGGGACAGGGCAGTTTAACTAACTATGGCTACACCTTC | CAIRGQGSLTNYGYTF
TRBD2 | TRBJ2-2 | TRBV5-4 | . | TGTGCCAGCAGCCCGGGACTAGCGGGAGTCATCACCGGGGAGCTGTTTTTT | CASSPGLAGVITGELFF
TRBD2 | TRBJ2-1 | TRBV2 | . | TGTGCCAGCAGTGAACAGTCCCTTAGCGGGACATGGTACAATGAGCAGTTCTTC | CASSEQSLSGTWYNEQFF
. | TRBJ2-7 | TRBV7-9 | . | TGTGCCAGCAGCTTAGCGCTAGTAGGGGGTCGAGCCTACGAGCAGTACTTC | CASSLALVGGRAYEQYF
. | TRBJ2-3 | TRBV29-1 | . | TGCAGCGTTGCTCACACAGATACGCAGTATTTT | CSVAHTDTQYF
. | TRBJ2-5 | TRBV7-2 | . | TGTGCCAGCAGCGTTGGAAAGGAGACCCAGTACTTC | CASSVGKETQYF
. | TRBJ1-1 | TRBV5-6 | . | TGTGCCAGCACCCTGGGAGCTGAAGCTTTCTTT | CASTLGAEAFF
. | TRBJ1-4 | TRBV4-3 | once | TGCGCCAGCAGCCAAGATTGGAAGGGCCGGGGTGAAAAACTGTTTTTT | CASSQDWKGRGEKLFF
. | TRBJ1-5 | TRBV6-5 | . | TGTGCCAGCAGCTCAAGCCCCCTCGAGGATCAGCCCCAGCATTTT | CASSSSPLEDQPQHF
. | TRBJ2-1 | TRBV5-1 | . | TGCGCCAGCAGCTCCCGGGGGCAGAGCTCCTACAATGAGCAGTTCTTC | CASSSRGQSSYNEQFF
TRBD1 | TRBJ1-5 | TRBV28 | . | TGTGCCAGCAGTTTACAAAGGGGGCGGATTGGTCAGCCCCAGCATTTT | CASSLQRGRIGQPQHF
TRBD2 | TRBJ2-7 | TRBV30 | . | TGTGCCTGGAGTATGGGGCGGGAGGGCCCCGGCGAGCAGTACTTC | CAWSMGREGPGEQYF
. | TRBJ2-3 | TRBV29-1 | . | TGCAGCGTTGCTCACAGGAGAGGCACAGATACGCAGTATTTT | CSVAHRRGTDTQYF
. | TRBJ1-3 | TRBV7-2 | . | TGTGCCAGCAGCTTAGGTCCAGGACGGGGAAACACCATATATTTT | CASSLGPGRGNTIYF
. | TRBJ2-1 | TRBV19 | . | TGTGCCAGTAGTACGTCGGGACCAACCGTAGGGAATGAGCAGTTCTTC | CASSTSGPTVGNEQFF
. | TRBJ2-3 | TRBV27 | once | TGTGCCAGCAGTTTATTCGGCACAGATACGCAGTATTTT | CASSLFGTDTQYF
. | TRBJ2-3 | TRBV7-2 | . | TGTGCCAGCAGCTTGGGGGTAGATACGCAGTATTTT | CASSLGVDTQYF
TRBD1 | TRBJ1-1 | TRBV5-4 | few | TGTGCCAGCAGCCTAGACAGGGGAGAAGCTTTCTTT | CASSLDRGEAFF
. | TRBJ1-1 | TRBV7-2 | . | TGTGCCAGCAGCCTACAGCCCACAGAACTTTCTGAAGCTTTCTTT | CASSLQPTELSEAFF
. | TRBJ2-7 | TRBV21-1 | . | TGTGCCAGCAAGGGAGAGCAGTACTTC | CASKGEQYF
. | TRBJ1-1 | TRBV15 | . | TGTGCCACCAGCAGCGGACAGCTGGGAGCTGAAGCTTTCTTT | CATSSGQLGAEAFF
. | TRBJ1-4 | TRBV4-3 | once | TGCGCCAGCAGCCAAGCCGAGGGGGACATTTTCGAAAAACTGTTTTTT | CASSQAEGDIFEKLFF
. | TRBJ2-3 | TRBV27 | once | TGTGCCAGCAGTTTAAGGGGGGTGGCTACGCAGTATTTT | CASSLRGVATQYF
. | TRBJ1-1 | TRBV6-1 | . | TGTGCCAGCAGTTTCAGGGAGGAAGCTTTCTTT | CASSFREEAFF
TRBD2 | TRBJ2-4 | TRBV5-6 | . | TGTGCCAGCAGCCGACTAGCGGGCCAAGCCAAAAACATTCAGTACTTC | CASSRLAGQAKNIQYF
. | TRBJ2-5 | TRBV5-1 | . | TGCGCCAGCAGCTTATCCGGGACTTGGAAAGAGACCCAGTACTTC | CASSLSGTWKETQYF
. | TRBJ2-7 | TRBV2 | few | TGTGCCAGCAGTGTCGGACCCCTCTCCTACGAGCAGTACTTC | CASSVGPLSYEQYF
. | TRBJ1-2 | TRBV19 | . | TGTGCCAGTAGACCCCCGGGCATCCCTAACTATGGCTACACCTTC | CASRPPGIPNYGYTF